A single sample is the source of the 17 T cell receptor beta chains below, sequenced in a study of blood T cell repertoires in COVID-19. The method was immunoSEQ multiplex PCR; TCRdb's version includes in-frame clones alone and lacks a portion of them. This table has about 220,000 clones, roughly 85% appearing once. Input material: PBMCs or T cells enriched from blood (not recorded which). The receptor set was obtained from a woman aged 35 to 49 with acute COVID-19.

The genes are TRBV30 and TRBJ2-1; 9 bases are a match to TRBD2. The CDR3 length is 16 residues. Germline assignment: CDR1 GTSNPN and CDR2 SVGIG (reference sequence). Trimming at V came to 0 bases and at J to 7 bases, leaving 10 bases not matched to a gene. The CDR3 bases are TGTGCCTGGAGTGTAGCGGGGGGCCAGGTCGGGAATGAGCAGTTCTTC. Its protein is CAWSVAGGQVGNEQFF.

The J gene is TRBJ1-2, the V gene TRBV25-1; 8 bases fit TRBD1. V lost 3 bases and J lost 6; bases outside the gene matches: 9. Germline V gives CDR1 MGHDK, CDR2 SYGVNS. CDR3 length: 15 amino acids. This CDR3 is CASSDRVGQENGYTF. CDR3 sequence (DNA): TGTGCCAGCAGTGACAGGGTGGGACAGGAAAATGGCTACACCTTC.

V and J are TRBV7-2 and TRBJ2-1; 13 bases fit TRBD2. V was pared by 0 bases and J by 9 bases, with 5 bases of the junction left unmatched. Germline-derived CDR1 and CDR2 are SGHTA and FQGNSA. The CDR3 extends over 16 amino acids. In DNA form, the CDR3 reads TGTGCCAGCAGCTTAGCACTAGCGGGGGGGTTCACTGAGCAGTTCTTC. This encodes CASSLALAGGFTEQFF.

The chain joins TRBV5-1 to TRBJ1-1; D remains ambiguous. Trimming removed 5 bases from V and 1 base from J, with 12 bases in between. The germline gives CDR1 SGHRS, CDR2 YFSETQ. The CDR3 loop spans 14 amino acids. The CDR3 DNA follows: TGCGCCAGCAGGGACGGAGGAACGAACACTGAAGCTTTCTTT. Its protein product is CASRDGGTNTEAFF.

V usage is TRBV6-5 and J usage is TRBJ1-6, with D hard to call. CDR1 is MNHEY and CDR2 is SVGAGI in the germline V gene. This CDR3 spans 12 amino acids. V dropped 2 bases and J dropped 8 bases, with 4 bases sitting between them. The CDR3 region has the DNA TGTGCCAGCAGTTACCCTGATTCACCCCTCCACTTT. Translated, it gives CASSYPDSPLHF.

The chain has TRBV6-2 or TRBV6-3 and TRBJ1-2, with D uncertain. The germline V gene encodes CDR1 MNHEY and CDR2 SVGEGT. V was shortened by 2 bases and J by 8 bases, with 12 bases between the two germline ends. The CDR3 consists of 13 residues. The CDR3 loop reads CASSYSILQGYTF. CDR3 nucleotides: TGTGCCAGCAGTTACAGTATCCTCCAGGGCTACACCTTC.

CDR3 region: CASSSDYSNQPQHF. The CDR3 region has the DNA TGTGCCAGCTCGAGCGACTATAGCAATCAGCCCCAGCATTTT. The V gene is TRBV7-3, the J gene TRBJ1-5; no clear D. This CDR3 spans 14 amino acids. Trimming took 8 bases from V and 0 from J, leaving 11 bases between them. Germline CDR1 and CDR2: SGHTA and FQGTGA.

V usage is TRBV28 and J usage is TRBJ2-1, with TRBD2 matching 10 bases. CDR1 and CDR2 (germline): MDHEN, SYDVKM. V was pared by 2 bases and J by 8 bases, with 15 bases of the junction left unmatched. CDR3 size: 18 residues. CDR3 nucleotide sequence: TGTGCCAGCAGTTTAGTTTGGGCTAGCGGGGGAATCCTCGATGAGCAGTTCTTC. Protein sequence: CASSLVWASGGILDEQFF.

This clone was picked up one time. The V and J genes are TRBV7-2 and TRBJ1-1, with 8 bases that match TRBD1. CDR3 length: 14 residues. Germline-derived CDR1 and CDR2 are SGHTA and FQGNSA. V gave up 4 bases and J gave up 3 bases; unmatched junction bases: 4. The chain's CDR3 is CASSYRQGYTEAFF. The CDR3 DNA reads TGTGCCAGCAGCTACCGACAGGGGTACACTGAAGCTTTCTTT.

The chain uses TRBV23-1 and TRBJ2-7, with TRBD1 as a possible D gene (6 bases). TRBV23-1 is given ORF status, its function remaining uncertain. Trimming removed 4 bases at V and 3 bases at J, with 13 bases between. The CDR3 extends over 14 amino acids. The DNA for the CDR3 is TGCGCCAGCAGTCTACTAGACAGGCACTACGAGCAGTACGTC. Amino acids: CASSLLDRHYEQYV.

This clone has a single count. The V and J genes are TRBV2 and TRBJ1-2, with no clear D. Trimming shortened V by 3 bases and J by 5 bases, and 4 bases separated the two germline ends. Germline CDR1 is SNHLY and CDR2 is FYNNEI. The CDR3 has 11 amino acids. For the CDR3, the DNA is TGTGCCAGCAGTGAGGCTTATGGCTACACCTTC. Translated, it gives CASSEAYGYTF.

V usage is TRBV5-4 and J usage is TRBJ1-1, with 7 bases matching TRBD1. From germline, CDR1 is SGHNT and CDR2 YYREEE (reference sequence). V shed 3 bases and J 7 bases; nucleotides not matched to a gene: 6. This CDR3 comprises 13 residues. CDR3 bases: TGTGCCAGCAGCTCCTATGGGACAGATGAAGCTTTCTTT. Residues: CASSSYGTDEAFF. Using reference TRBV5-4 and TRBJ1-1 for the parts outside the CDR3, the full variable domain is ETGVTQSPTHLIKTRGQQVTLRCSSQSGHNTVSWYQQALGQGPQFIFQYYREEENGRGNFPPRFSGLQFPNYSSELNVNALELDDSALYLCASSSYGTDEAFFGQGTRLTVV.

The rearrangement joins TRBV6-5 to TRBJ1-2; 10 bases line up with TRBD1. V trimming: 5 bases; J trimming: 10 bases; junction bases outside the gene matches: 7. The length of the CDR3 is 13 residues. CDR1 MNHEY and CDR2 SVGAGI come from the germline V gene. The CDR3 sequence is CASSKTGTGDYTF. The CDR3 region has the DNA TGTGCCAGCAGTAAAACCGGGACAGGGGACTACACCTTC.

A word on this clone: One end of the junction varies from germline; a read error may be responsible. The V call is TRBV6-5, the J call TRBJ1-2; D unresolved. Germline lookup yields CDR1 MNHEY and CDR2 SVGAGI. This CDR3 is 13 amino acids long. The CDR3 DNA is TGTGCCAGCAGTAACTCCATTAACTATGGCTACACCTTC. Translation gives CASSNSINYGYTF.

The rearrangement joins TRBV7-2 to TRBJ1-1; 8 bases align to TRBD1. V was clipped by 5 bases and J by 11 bases; unmatched bases: 16. The germline V gene has CDR1 SGHTA and CDR2 FQGNSA. The CDR3 is 15 residues long. CDR3 nucleotide sequence: TGTGCCAGCAGCCCTGGGGGGCAGGGGGCGCGGGATGCTTTCTTT. Translated, it gives CASSPGGQGARDAFF.

The rearrangement joins TRBV29-1 to TRBJ1-2; perhaps TRBD1 as D (6 bases). The CDR3 is 13 amino acids. Germline-derived CDR1 and CDR2 are SQVTM and ANQGSEA. Deletions cut 6 bases from V and 1 base from J, with 12 bases between. The CDR3 bases are TGCAGCGTCTCAGAGGACAGTAACTATGGCTACACCTTC. This codes for CSVSEDSNYGYTF.

This clone was picked up one time. This chain connects TRBV13 to TRBJ1-1; TRBD1 aligns across 9 bases. There are 15 residues in the CDR3. Germline-derived CDR1 and CDR2 are PRHDT and FYEKMQ (reference sequence). V lost 1 base and J lost 6; bases outside the gene matches: 6. The CDR3 region is CASSLADRGDPEAFF. CDR3 nucleotide sequence: TGTGCCAGCAGCTTAGCGGACAGGGGTGACCCTGAAGCTTTCTTT.